This TCR beta chain was recorded in a study of shared clonotypes between healthy human individuals. This table comes from immunoSEQ multiplex PCR, and its TCRdb copy is limited to in-frame clones, with some not included. Seen here are 190,000 or so clones, over 50% observed once, and the top ten hold 10%. Study-level points and caveats: When compared with the clonotypes that were shared by all four sorted-subset donors, the non-shared clonotypes turned out to have lower generation probabilities.

Comment on this clone: The target antigen is unknown.

CD4+ cells yielded CD45RA+ naive and CD45RA-negative memory subsets. CDR3 length: 16 amino acids. Germline V lookup: CDR1 MNHEY, CDR2 SVGAGI. V lost 3 bases to trimming and J lost 1 base, with 13 bases between them. The clonotype comes from a young man in good health. The gene calls are TRBV6-5 and TRBJ1-3; D remains ambiguous. Sequenced material: memory CD4+ T cells sorted from blood. The subset was: CD45RA-negative fraction. The CDR3 DNA follows: TGTGCCAGCAGTTATCTGGTACCTGGGTCTGGAAACACCATATATTTT. This sequence encodes CASSYLVPGSGNTIYF.